Each of the 12 T cell receptor beta chains below was sequenced from the same sample in a study of T cells in women clearing cervical HPV infection. Repertoires were generated with immunoSEQ multiplex PCR, while TCRdb's copy carries only in-frame clones and drops some. The sample holds 25,000 to 30,000 clones. Sequencing input: blood buffy coat. The receptors stem from a woman aged 18 to 75 with a cervical HPV16 infection that either progressed to CIN3+ or cleared (not recorded which).

Points on this clone: Sequencing ends 3 residues short of the CDR3 end; the germline J gene provides the rest. The chain links TRBV19 to TRBJ2-3, with 11 bases identical to TRBD2. Per germline, CDR1 LNHDA and CDR2 SQIVND (reference sequence). CDR3 length: 17 residues. The CDR3 reads CASSSSGRTHSGETQYF. The part of the CDR3 DNA that was read is TGTGCCAGTAGTTCTAGCGGGAGGACTCATTCGGGTGAGACG.

A word on this clone: The CDR3 end falls 3 residues outside the read, so it is completed with the germline J gene. The rearrangement links TRBV20-1 to TRBJ1-4; TRBD1 aligns across 8 bases. The CDR3 extends over 14 amino acids. The V segment lost 7 bases and the J segment 4 bases; nucleotides outside the gene matches: 8. Germline CDR1 DFQATT, CDR2 SNEGSKA (reference sequence). The sequenced CDR3 bases are TGCAGTGTCCCCGGACAGGGAGGTAATGAAAAA. Translated, it gives CSVPGQGGNEK. The entire CDR3 sequence reads CSVPGQGGNEKLFF.

For this clone: The read finishes 3 residues shy of the CDR3 end, and the germline J gene is used to complete it. Other DNA sequences in this specimen translate into the identical CDR3. The chain links TRBV7-8 to TRBJ1-3, with D maybe TRBD1 (5 bases). The CDR3 is 14 amino acids. Germline V CDR1 and CDR2: SGHVS, FQNEAQ. V shed 2 bases and J shed 3 bases, with 8 bases lying between them. This CDR3 is CASSLRGVGNTIYF. The part of the CDR3 DNA that was read is TGTGCCAGCAGCTTACGGGGGGTTGGAAACACC.

With regard to this clone: Germline and junction disagree at one end, which may indicate a read error. The read terminates 3 residues ahead of where the CDR3 ends, so the germline J gene completes it. The chain has TRBV4-2 and TRBJ1-1; D not resolved. Germline CDR1 reads LGHNA; CDR2 reads YNFKEQ. The CDR3 extends over 14 amino acids. The CDR3 loop is CASSQEHGNTEAFF. The sequenced CDR3 bases are TGCGCCAGCAGCCAAGAGCACGGGAACACTGAA.

On this clone: The sequenced fragment ends 3 residues before the CDR3 boundary, so the rest is inferred from the germline J gene. V gene TRBV18 combines with J gene TRBJ2-7, with 9 bases aligning to TRBD2. The germline V gene has CDR1 KGHSH and CDR2 LQKENI. The V segment lost 0 bases and the J segment 1 base; nucleotides outside the gene matches: 4. The CDR3 covers 16 residues. The covered CDR3 bases are TGTGCCAGCTCACCACCGGTACTAGCGGGTTCCTACGAG. This gives the protein CASSPPVLAGSYE. The complete CDR3 protein is CASSPPVLAGSYEQYF. The full variable domain, in which reference TRBV18 and TRBJ2-7 provide the parts outside the CDR3, is NAGVMQNPRHLVRRRGQEARLRCSPMKGHSHVYWYRQLPEEGLKFMVYLQKENIIDESGMPKERFSAEFPKEGPSILRIQQVVRGDSAAYFCASSPPVLAGSYEQYFGPGTRLTVT.

Note on this clone: The read falls 3 residues short of the CDR3 end, and the missing part is taken from the germline J gene. The V call is TRBV5-1, the J call TRBJ2-3, with D unclear. The CDR3 length is 12 residues. Per germline, CDR1 SGHRS and CDR2 YFSETQ. The DNA read from the CDR3 is TGCGCCAGCAGCACACAGCAAGAGACG. The encoded protein is CASSTQQET. The complete CDR3 sequence is CASSTQQETQYF.

Turning to this clone: The CDR3 end lies 3 residues beyond the end of the read and is filled in from the germline J gene. The V call is TRBV20-1, the J call TRBJ2-4; no definite D call. Trimming removed 0 bases at V and 3 bases at J, with 15 bases between. The germline V gene encodes CDR1 DFQATT and CDR2 SNEGSKA (reference sequence). CDR3 length: 16 residues. The sequenced part of the CDR3 DNA is TGCAGTGCTAGAGACCTTTCGGGTCCGGTCAAAAACATT. Translating gives CSARDLSGPVKNI. The CDR3 in full is CSARDLSGPVKNIQYF.

CDR3 residues: CSARALRGSWDEQYF. CDR3 DNA (partial): TGCAGTGCTAGGGCACTCAGGGGGTCTTGGGACGAG. This chain links TRBV20-1 with TRBJ2-7, with TRBD1 matching over 7 bases. The observed sequence ends 3 residues before the CDR3 terminus, with the missing tail filled in from the germline J gene. CDR3 length equals 15 residues. The V gene's germline CDR1 is DFQATT and CDR2 SNEGSKA (reference sequence). V shed 3 bases and J 5 bases; nucleotides not matched to a gene: 13.

Of note for this clone: From the germline J gene comes the end of the CDR3, since the read stops 3 residues before it. The chain joins TRBV19 to TRBJ1-1; 9 bases map to TRBD1. Germline lookup yields CDR1 LNHDA and CDR2 SQIVND (reference sequence). The CDR3 runs 14 residues. The V and J ends lost 4 bases and 4 bases, in that order; junction bases with no gene match: 4. The CDR3 here is CASSKDRGGTEAFF. CDR3 DNA (partial): TGTGCCAGTAGTAAGGACAGGGGTGGCACTGAA.

As for this clone: The DNA ends 3 residues before the CDR3 does, and the rest of the CDR3 is filled in from the germline J gene. V gene TRBV14 combines with J gene TRBJ2-3; 10 bases align to TRBD1. The V gene's germline CDR1 is SGHDN and CDR2 FVKESK. The CDR3 length is 17 residues. V lost 1 base to trimming and J lost 3 bases; unmatched junction nucleotides: 7. CDR3 bases read: TGTGCCAGCAGCCAAGGCTTTTGGGACAGGGGAACAGATACG. Translated: CASSQGFWDRGTDT. The CDR3, in full, reads CASSQGFWDRGTDTQYF.

About this clone: Coverage ceases 3 residues before the CDR3 finishes, and the germline J gene fills in the end. This rearrangement joins TRBV27 to TRBJ2-3; no clear D gene. V gave up 4 bases and J gave up 4 bases, with 3 bases separating them. This CDR3 has 11 amino acids. From germline, CDR1 is MNHEY and CDR2 SMNVEV (reference sequence). Incomplete CDR3 DNA: TGTGCCAGCAGTTCTGCAGATACG. This translates into CASSSADT. The full CDR3 protein reads CASSSADTQYF.

Note on this clone: The read ends 3 residues before the CDR3 terminus; that terminus is restored from the germline J gene. The V and J genes are TRBV24-1 and TRBJ2-7; 11 nucleotides agree with TRBD1. This CDR3 region has 14 residues. Germline CDR1 is KGHDR and CDR2 is SFDVKD. Germline trimming cut 5 bases from V and 6 bases from J; bases unmatched to any gene: 5. The part of the CDR3 DNA that was read is TGTGCCACCAGTGGCGGGACAGGGGGTCGCGAG. Protein: CATSGGTGGRE. The entire CDR3 protein is CATSGGTGGREQYF.